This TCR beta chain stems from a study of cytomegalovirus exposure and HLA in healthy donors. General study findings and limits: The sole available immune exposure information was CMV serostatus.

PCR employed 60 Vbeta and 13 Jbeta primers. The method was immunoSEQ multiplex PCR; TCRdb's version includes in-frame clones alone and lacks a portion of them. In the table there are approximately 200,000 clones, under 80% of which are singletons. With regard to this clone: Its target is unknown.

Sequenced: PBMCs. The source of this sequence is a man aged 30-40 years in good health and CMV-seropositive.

This chain's CDR3 is CASSFPGSGANVLTF. As DNA, the CDR3 is TGTGCCAGCAGTTTTCCGGGCTCTGGGGCCAACGTCCTGACTTTC. The genes are TRBV28 and TRBJ2-6, with D unclear. The CDR3 length is 15 residues. Trimming pared 3 bases from V and 0 bases from J, leaving 6 bases between. The germline V gene encodes CDR1 MDHEN and CDR2 SYDVKM.